The 3 T cell receptor beta chains listed next were all sequenced from one sample in a study of tissue T cells after allogeneic stem cell transplantation. The sample's time point: mouse harvest day 14 after allogeneic transplant. The graft held 10^6 splenic CD5+ T cells and 10^7 T-cell-depleted bone marrow cells. The protocol was immunoSEQ multiplex PCR, while the TCRdb copy is restricted to in-frame clones and leaves out a portion. In the table there are approximately 4,500 clones, 45% of which are singletons. Material: gut tissue. Receptor source: a female BALB/c mouse given C57BL/6 T cells with graft-versus-host disease after an allogeneic hematopoietic cell transplant.

Concerning this clone: Mouse gene names apply. The CDR3 end is not reached by the read, which stops 1 residue before it; the germline J gene fills it in. The chain uses TRBV24 and TRBJ2-7; D is unclear. Germline assignment: CDR1 KGHTA and CDR2 FRNEEI. The CDR3 sequence is 14 residues long. Between the trimmed V and J ends, which lost 1 base and 0 bases, there was a span of 7 bases. The CDR3 here is CASSLLRSSYEQYF. The part of the CDR3 DNA that was read is TGTGCCAGCAGTCTGTTGAGGAGCTCCTATGAACAGTAC.

This clone was detected a few times. Mouse germline and gene names are used. Sequencing ends 1 residue short of the CDR3 end; the germline J gene provides the rest. The J gene is TRBJ2-4, the V gene TRBV26; TRBD2 matches 7 bases. This CDR3 is built from 17 residues. Germline values: CDR1 KGHPV, CDR2 FQNQEV (reference sequence). Trimming at V came to 0 bases and at J to 1 base, leaving 7 bases not matched to a gene. CDR3 bases read: TGTGCCAGCAGTCTGTCGAATGGGGGGTTTGGTCAAAACACCTTGTAC. It is translated as CASSLSNGGFGQNTLY. The whole CDR3 protein reads CASSLSNGGFGQNTLYF.

This clone was found a few times. The genes are named according to mouse. The read falls 1 residue short of the CDR3 end, and the missing part is taken from the germline J gene. This chain links TRBV12-2 with TRBJ2-7; TRBD1 aligns across 8 bases. Per the germline V gene, CDR1 is SGHLS and CDR2 is HYDKME. Trimming took 2 bases from V and 0 from J; bases not matched to a gene: 2. The CDR3 length is 14 residues. The covered CDR3 bases are TGTGCCAGCTCTCCACAGGGGGGCTCCTATGAACAGTAC. Translated, it gives CASSPQGGSYEQY. The complete CDR3 reads CASSPQGGSYEQYF.